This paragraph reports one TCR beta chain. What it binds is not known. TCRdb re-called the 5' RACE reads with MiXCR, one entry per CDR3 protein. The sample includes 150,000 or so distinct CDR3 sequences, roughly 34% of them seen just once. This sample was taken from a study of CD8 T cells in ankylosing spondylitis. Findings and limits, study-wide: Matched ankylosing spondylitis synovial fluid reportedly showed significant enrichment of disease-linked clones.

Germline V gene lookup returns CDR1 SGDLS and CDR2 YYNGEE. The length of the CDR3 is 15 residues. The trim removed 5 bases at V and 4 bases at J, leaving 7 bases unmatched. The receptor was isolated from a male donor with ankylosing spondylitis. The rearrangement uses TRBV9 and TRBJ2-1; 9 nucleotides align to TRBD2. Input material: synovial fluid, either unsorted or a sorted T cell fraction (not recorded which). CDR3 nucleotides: TGTGCCAGCAGTCCCCAGCGGGGGGTATACAATGAGCAGTTCTTC. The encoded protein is CASSPQRGVYNEQFF.